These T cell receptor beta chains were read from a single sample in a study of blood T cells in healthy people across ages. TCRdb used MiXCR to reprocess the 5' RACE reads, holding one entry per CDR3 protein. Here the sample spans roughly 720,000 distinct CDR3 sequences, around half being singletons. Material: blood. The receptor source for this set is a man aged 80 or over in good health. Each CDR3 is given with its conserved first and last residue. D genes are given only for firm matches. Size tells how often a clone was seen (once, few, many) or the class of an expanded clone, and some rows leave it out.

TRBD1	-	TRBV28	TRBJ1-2	CATGQGSIYGYTF	TGTGCCACGGGACAGGGCTCCATCTATGGCTACACCTTC
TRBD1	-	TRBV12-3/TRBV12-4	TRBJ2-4	CASSLAQGEQYF	TGTGCCAGCAGTTTAGCGCAGGGGGAGCAGTACTTC
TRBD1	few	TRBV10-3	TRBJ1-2	CAITRDRVTYGYTF	TGTGCCATCACCAGGGACAGGGTGACCTATGGCTACACCTTC
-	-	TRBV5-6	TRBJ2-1	CASSLDRGLLYNEQFF	TGTGCCAGCAGCCTGGACCGGGGACTTTTGTACAATGAGCAGTTCTTC
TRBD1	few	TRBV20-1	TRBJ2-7	CSADPRTGSSYEQYF	TGCAGTGCGGACCCAAGGACAGGAAGCTCCTACGAGCAGTACTTC
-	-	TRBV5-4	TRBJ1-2	CASSLDAVTTFGYTF	TGTGCGAGCAGCTTGGATGCAGTTACCACCTTTGGCTACACCTTC
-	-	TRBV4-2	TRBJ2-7	CASSQEVNYEQYF	TGTGCCAGCAGCCAAGAGGTTAACTACGAGCAGTACTTC
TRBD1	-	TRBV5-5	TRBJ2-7	CASSWGTAAYEQYF	TGTGCCAGCAGCTGGGGGACAGCCGCCTACGAGCAGTACTTC
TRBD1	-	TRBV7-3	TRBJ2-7	CASSLLGQGASEQYF	TGTGCCAGCAGCTTACTCGGACAGGGGGCGAGTGAGCAGTACTTC
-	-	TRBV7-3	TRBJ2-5	CASSLGNYNEQYF	TGTGCCAGCAGCTTAGGAAACTACAATGAGCAGTACTTC
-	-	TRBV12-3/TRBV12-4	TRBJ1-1	CASSLNTGQNTEAFF	TGTGCCAGCAGTTTGAATACAGGACAGAACACTGAAGCTTTCTTT
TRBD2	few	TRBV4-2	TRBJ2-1	CASSQASGSGPTYNEQFF	TGTGCCAGCAGCCAAGCCAGCGGGAGCGGCCCAACCTACAATGAGCAGTTCTTC
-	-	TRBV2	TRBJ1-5	CASSEASPSQPQHF	TGTGCCAGCAGTGAGGCCAGTCCCAGTCAGCCCCAGCATTTT
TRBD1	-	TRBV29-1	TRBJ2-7	CSVSGTGIYEQYF	TGCAGCGTATCCGGGACAGGGATCTACGAGCAGTACTTC
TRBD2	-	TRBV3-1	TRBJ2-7	CASSQDLGLGYEQYF	TGTGCCAGCAGCCAAGATCTAGGACTAGGCTACGAGCAGTACTTC